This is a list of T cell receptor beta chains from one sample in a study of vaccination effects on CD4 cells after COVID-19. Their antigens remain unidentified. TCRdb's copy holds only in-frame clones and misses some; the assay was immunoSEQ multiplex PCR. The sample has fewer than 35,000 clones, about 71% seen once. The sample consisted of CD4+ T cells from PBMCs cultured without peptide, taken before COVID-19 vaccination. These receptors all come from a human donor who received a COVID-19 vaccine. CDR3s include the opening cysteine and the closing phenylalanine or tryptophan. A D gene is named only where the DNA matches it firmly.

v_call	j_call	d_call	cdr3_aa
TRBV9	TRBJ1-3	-	CASSTLQGPYSGNTIYF
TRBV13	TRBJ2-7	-	CASSSTSWKRSYEQYF
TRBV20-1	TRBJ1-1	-	CSASRPNTEAFF
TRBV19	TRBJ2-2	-	CASSILRTANTGELFF
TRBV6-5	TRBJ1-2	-	CASSDYSQDGYTF
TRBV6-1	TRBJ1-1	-	CASSEQGGMNTEAFF
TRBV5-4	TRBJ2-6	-	CASNRGASGANVLTF
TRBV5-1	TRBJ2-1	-	CASSLVDGEREQFF
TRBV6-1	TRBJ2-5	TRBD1	CASSEAPLGTGTSQETQYF
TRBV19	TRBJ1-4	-	CASSISTGVNEKLFF
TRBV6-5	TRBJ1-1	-	CASSTGLMNTEAFF
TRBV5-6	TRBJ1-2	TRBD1	CASSLGQGASNYGYTF
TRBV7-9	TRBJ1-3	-	CASSLTLGNTIYF
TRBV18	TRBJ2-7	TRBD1	CASSPLGQGDYEQYF
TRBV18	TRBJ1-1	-	CASSVGENTEAFF
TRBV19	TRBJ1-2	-	CASSIAFGQYGYTF
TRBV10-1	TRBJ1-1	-	CASSEGDMTEAFF
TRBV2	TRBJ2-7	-	CASTGAYEQYF
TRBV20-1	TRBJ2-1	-	CSALFNEQFF
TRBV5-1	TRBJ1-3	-	CASSLEGLSSGNTIYF
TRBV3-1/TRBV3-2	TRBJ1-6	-	CASSPQGPRRNSPLHF
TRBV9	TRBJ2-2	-	CASSVGRTNTGELFF
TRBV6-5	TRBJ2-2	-	CASKVGELFF
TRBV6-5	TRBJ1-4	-	CASRRAGEKLFF
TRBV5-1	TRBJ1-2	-	CASSFRGPGGYTF
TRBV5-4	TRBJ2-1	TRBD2	CASSVVAGGIYNEQFF
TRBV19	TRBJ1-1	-	CASSPTGTEAFF
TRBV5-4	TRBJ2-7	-	CASSLGWSGAYEQYF
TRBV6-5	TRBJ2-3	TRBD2	CASSYRAGITDTQYF
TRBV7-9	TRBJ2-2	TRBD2	CASSITSASNTGELFF
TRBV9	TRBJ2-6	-	CASSVEEWLMLTF
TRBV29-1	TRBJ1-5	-	CSVVWGSNQPQHF
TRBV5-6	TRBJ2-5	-	CASSLDSRVGTQYF
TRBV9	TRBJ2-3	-	CASSVDSDTQYF
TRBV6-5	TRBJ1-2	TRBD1	CASQDRAVDGYTF
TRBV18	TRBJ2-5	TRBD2	CASSPAGGGLKETQYF
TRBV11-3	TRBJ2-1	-	CASSSGVGGEQFF
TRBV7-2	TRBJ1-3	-	CASSSRRGAGNTIYF
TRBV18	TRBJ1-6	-	CASSPPQGTGSPLHF
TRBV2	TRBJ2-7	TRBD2	CATLGPSGRYEQYF
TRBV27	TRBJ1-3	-	CASSPEGAGNTIYF
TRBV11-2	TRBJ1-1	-	CASIRTMNTEAFF
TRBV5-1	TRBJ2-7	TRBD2	CASSPGTSGLSYEQYF
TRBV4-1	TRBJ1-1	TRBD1	CASSQTGGGRTEAFF
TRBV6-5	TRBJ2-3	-	CASKTGLFTDTQYF
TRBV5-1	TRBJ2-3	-	CASSKGGTEDTQYF
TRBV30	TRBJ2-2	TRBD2	CAWKPIPGLARGTGTGELFF
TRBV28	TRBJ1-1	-	CASGGGLNTEAFF
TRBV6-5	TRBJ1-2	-	CASRDLGSYGYTF